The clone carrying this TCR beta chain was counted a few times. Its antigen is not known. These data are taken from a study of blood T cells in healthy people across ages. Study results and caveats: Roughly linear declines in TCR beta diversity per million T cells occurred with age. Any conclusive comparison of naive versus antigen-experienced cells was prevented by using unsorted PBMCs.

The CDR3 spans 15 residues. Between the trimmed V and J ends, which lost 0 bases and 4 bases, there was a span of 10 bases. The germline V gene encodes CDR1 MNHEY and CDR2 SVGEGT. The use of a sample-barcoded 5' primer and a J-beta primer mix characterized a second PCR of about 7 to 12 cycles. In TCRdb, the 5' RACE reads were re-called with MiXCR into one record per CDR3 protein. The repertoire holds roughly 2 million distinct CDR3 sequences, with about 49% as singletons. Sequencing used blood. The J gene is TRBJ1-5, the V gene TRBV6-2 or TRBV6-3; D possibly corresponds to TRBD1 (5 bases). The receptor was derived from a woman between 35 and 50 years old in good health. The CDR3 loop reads CASSYSGRVNQPQHF. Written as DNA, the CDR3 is TGTGCCAGCAGTTACTCGGGCAGGGTAAATCAGCCCCAGCATTTT.